Described below is a single T cell receptor (beta chain) sequence and its context. Its target is not known. TCR beta cDNA was made from approximately 500 ng total RNA with a constant-region primer. Slightly modified ARM-PCR, run as three nested multiplex PCR rounds, produced the TCR beta libraries. Two initial PCR rounds of around 9 cycles each paired TRBV1-TRBV30 forward primers with a C-beta reverse primer. TCRdb recomputed calls from the multiplex PCR reads with MiXCR, one row per CDR3 protein. The sample holds tens of thousands of distinct CDR3 sequences, 60% to 85% seen once. This specimen belongs to a study of tumor-infiltrating lymphocytes in primary liver carcinoma. Study-wide points: Just around 8-25% of top clones spanned all five tumor regions.

This CDR3 has 12 amino acids. Germline V gene lookup returns CDR1 LGHNA and CDR2 YNFKEQ. V lost 11 bases and J lost 8, with 15 bases in between. Scientists recovered RNA and DNA together from roughly 20-30 mg of unsorted bulk tissue. Resecting the tumor surgically was how the patients' primary liver carcinoma was treated. All tumor specimens exceeded 80% viable tumor cells. This TCR was sampled from a young woman with primary liver carcinoma and hepatitis B virus infection. The specimen was liver tumor tissue from sampling region 4. Subset meaning: tumor region T4, right-lateral pole. The V and J genes are TRBV4-2 and TRBJ1-4; D call uncertain. CDR3 coding DNA: TGTGCCCGTAGCCAAGGTAGGGAAAAACTGTTTTTT. Its translation: CARSQGREKLFF.